The 6 T cell receptor beta chains given below trace back to one sample, sequenced in a study of radiotherapy plus CTLA-4 blockade in lung cancer. Some clones are missing from TCRdb's copy, which holds only in-frame ones; the method was immunoSEQ multiplex PCR. The sample includes over 60,000 clones, around 86% of them seen just once. The source material was peripheral blood, sampled from a patient treated with radiotherapy plus ipilimumab. The receptor set was obtained from a human donor with non-small cell lung cancer that progressed on radiotherapy plus ipilimumab.

The V call is TRBV7-8, the J call TRBJ1-2; tentative D call: TRBD1 (6 bases). Looked up from germline, CDR1 is SGHVS and CDR2 is FQNEAQ. V gave up 1 base and J gave up 8 bases, with 8 bases separating them. The CDR3 length is 12 residues. This chain's CDR3 is CASSLVGGGYTF. The CDR3 DNA reads as TGTGCCAGCAGCTTAGTTGGGGGCGGCTACACCTTC.

This clone has just one count. The V and J genes are TRBV6-5 and TRBJ1-2; no firm D call. The V end lost 2 bases, the J end lost 3 bases, and 13 bases lay between the germline ends. From germline, CDR1 is MNHEY and CDR2 SVGAGI. The CDR3 loop spans 15 amino acids. The CDR3, as DNA: TGTGCCAGCAGTTACGTTTTAGGGAGCCACTATGGCTACACCTTC. It is translated as CASSYVLGSHYGYTF.

J is TRBJ2-1 and V is TRBV15; D unresolved. CDR3 size: 14 residues. The germline V gene encodes CDR1 LNHNV and CDR2 YYDKDF (reference sequence). V was pared by 0 bases and J by 5 bases, with 8 bases between. CDR3: CATSREASNNEQFF. The CDR3 nucleotides read TGTGCCACCAGCAGAGAGGCCTCGAACAATGAGCAGTTCTTC.

This chain uses TRBV6-5 with TRBJ1-2, with 8 bases fitting TRBD1. Germline CDR1 MNHEY, CDR2 SVGAGI. The CDR3 has 13 residues. With 4 bases clipped from V and 6 bases from J, the junction kept 4 bases outside the gene matches. The CDR3, as DNA: TGTGCCAGCAGTTCTAACAGGGGGGATGGCTACACCTTC. Its translation is CASSSNRGDGYTF.

V is TRBV7-8 and J is TRBJ2-5; D possibly matches TRBD1 or TRBD2 (5 bases each). Germline CDR1 and CDR2: SGHVS and FQNEAQ. CDR3 size: 15 residues. V gave up 0 bases and J gave up 5 bases, with 13 bases separating them. The CDR3 coding sequence is TGTGCCAGCAGCTTAGCTTGGGGGTTAGGGGAGACCCAGTACTTC. Its translation is CASSLAWGLGETQYF.

The rearrangement uses TRBV13 and TRBJ2-7, with 7 bases fitting TRBD2. V shed 7 bases and J 6 bases; nucleotides not matched to a gene: 15. The CDR3 runs to 15 residues. Germline V gene lookup returns CDR1 PRHDT and CDR2 FYEKMQ (reference sequence). The CDR3 DNA reads as TGTGCCAGCACCCCCCGGGGGGATGGTATGGTCGAGCAGTACTTC. Encoded protein: CASTPRGDGMVEQYF.